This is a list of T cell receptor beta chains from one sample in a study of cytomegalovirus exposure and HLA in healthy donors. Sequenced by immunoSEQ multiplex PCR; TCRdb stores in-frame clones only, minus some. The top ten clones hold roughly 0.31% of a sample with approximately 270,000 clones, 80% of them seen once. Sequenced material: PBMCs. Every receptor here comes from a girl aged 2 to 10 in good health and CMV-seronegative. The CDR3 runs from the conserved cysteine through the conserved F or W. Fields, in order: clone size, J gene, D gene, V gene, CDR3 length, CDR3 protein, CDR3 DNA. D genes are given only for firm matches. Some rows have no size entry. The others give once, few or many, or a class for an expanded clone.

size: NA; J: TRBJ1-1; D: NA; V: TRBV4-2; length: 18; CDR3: CASSQELKRGGGNTEAFF; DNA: TGTGCCAGCAGCCAAGAACTTAAGAGGGGCGGGGGGAACACTGAAGCTTTCTTT
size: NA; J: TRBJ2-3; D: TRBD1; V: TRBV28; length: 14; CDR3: CASSGDRGTDTQYF; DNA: TGTGCCAGCAGTGGGGACAGGGGGACAGATACGCAGTATTTT
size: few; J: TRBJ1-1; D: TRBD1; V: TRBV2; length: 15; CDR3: CASRNPGQSNTEAFF; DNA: TGTGCCAGCCGGAATCCGGGACAGTCGAACACTGAAGCTTTCTTT
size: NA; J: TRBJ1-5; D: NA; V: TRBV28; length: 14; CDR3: CASSFGVMSQPQHF; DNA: TGTGCCAGCAGTTTCGGGGTTATGAGTCAGCCCCAGCATTTT
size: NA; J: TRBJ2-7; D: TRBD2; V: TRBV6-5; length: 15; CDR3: CASRTESSGTYEQYF; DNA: TGTGCCAGCAGGACGGAGAGTAGCGGGACCTACGAGCAGTACTTC
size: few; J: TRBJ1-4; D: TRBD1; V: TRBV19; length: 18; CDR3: CASTGDRGPPATNEKLFF; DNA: TGTGCCAGTACAGGGGACAGGGGGCCTCCTGCAACTAATGAAAAACTGTTTTTT
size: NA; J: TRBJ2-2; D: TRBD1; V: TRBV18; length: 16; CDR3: CASSRSDRVLAGELFF; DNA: TGTGCCAGCTCACGATCGGACAGGGTTTTGGCCGGGGAGCTGTTTTTT
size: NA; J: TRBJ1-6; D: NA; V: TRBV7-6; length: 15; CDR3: CASSSLRARGSPLHF; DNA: TGTGCCAGCAGTTCCCTTCGGGCCCGGGGTTCACCCCTCCACTTT
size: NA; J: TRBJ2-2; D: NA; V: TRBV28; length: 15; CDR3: CASSLTPRGPGELFF; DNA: TGTGCCAGCAGTTTAACCCCCAGGGGTCCCGGGGAGCTGTTTTTT
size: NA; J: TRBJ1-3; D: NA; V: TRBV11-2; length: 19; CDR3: CASSLAYGGLGGSGNTIYF; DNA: TGTGCCAGCAGCTTAGCCTACGGGGGGTTGGGGGGATCTGGAAACACCATATATTTT
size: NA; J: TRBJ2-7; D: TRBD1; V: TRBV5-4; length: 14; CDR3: CASSLGQGAYEQYF; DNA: TGTGCCAGCAGCTTGGGACAGGGGGCCTACGAGCAGTACTTC
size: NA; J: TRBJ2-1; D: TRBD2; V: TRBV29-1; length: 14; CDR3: CSVDSSGDYNEQFF; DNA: TGCAGCGTTGACTCTAGCGGGGACTACAATGAGCAGTTCTTC
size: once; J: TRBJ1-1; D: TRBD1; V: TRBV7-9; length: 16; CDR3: CASSLLRTGGATEAFF; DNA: TGTGCCAGCAGCTTACTTCGGACAGGGGGTGCCACTGAAGCTTTCTTT
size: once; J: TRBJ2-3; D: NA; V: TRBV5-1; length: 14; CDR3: CASSLEPQAGTQYF; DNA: TGCGCCAGCAGCTTGGAGCCTCAAGCGGGTACGCAGTATTTT
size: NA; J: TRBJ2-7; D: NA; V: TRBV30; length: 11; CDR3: CAWRGPYEQYF; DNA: TGTGCCTGGAGGGGGCCCTACGAGCAGTACTTC
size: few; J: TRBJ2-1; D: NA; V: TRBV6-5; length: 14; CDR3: CASSAYSSYNEQFF; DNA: TGTGCCAGCAGCGCGTATAGCTCCTACAATGAGCAGTTCTTC
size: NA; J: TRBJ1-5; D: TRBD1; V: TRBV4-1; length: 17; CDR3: CASSQAGTGELNQPQHF; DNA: TGCGCCAGCAGCCAAGCGGGGACAGGAGAACTGAATCAGCCCCAGCATTTT
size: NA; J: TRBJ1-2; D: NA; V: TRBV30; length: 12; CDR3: CAWSRVDYGYTF; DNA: TGTGCCTGGAGTCGAGTGGACTATGGCTACACCTTC
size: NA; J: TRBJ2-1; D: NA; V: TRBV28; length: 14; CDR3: CASSFTVNTDEQFF; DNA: TGTGCCAGCAGTTTTACAGTGAATACTGATGAGCAGTTCTTC
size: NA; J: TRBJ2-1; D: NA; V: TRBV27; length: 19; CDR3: CASSSTVKTAQATDNEQFF; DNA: TGTGCCAGCAGTTCGACAGTGAAAACTGCTCAGGCCACAGACAATGAGCAGTTCTTC
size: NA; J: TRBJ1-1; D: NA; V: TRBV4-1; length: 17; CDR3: CASSQDKVGYKWTEAFF; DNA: TGCGCCAGCAGCCAAGATAAAGTGGGCTATAAATGGACTGAAGCTTTCTTT
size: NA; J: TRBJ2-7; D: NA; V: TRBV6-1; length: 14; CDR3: CASSEDFMGYEQYF; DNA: TGTGCCAGCAGTGAGGACTTCATGGGCTACGAGCAGTACTTC
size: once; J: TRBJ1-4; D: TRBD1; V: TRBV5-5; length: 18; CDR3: CASSYNPGQVATNEKLFF; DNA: TGTGCCAGCAGCTACAACCCCGGACAGGTTGCAACTAATGAAAAACTGTTTTTT
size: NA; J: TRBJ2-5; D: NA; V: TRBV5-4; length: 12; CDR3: CASSVRQETQYF; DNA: TGTGCCAGCAGCGTCCGCCAAGAGACCCAGTACTTC
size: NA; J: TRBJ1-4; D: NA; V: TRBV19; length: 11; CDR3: CASSMAGKLFF; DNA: TGTGCCAGTAGTATGGCCGGGAAACTGTTTTTT
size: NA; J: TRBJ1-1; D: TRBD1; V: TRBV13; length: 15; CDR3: CASSLRTGMNTEAFF; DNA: TGTGCCAGCAGCTTAAGGACAGGGATGAACACTGAAGCTTTCTTT
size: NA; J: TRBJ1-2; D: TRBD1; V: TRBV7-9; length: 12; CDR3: CASRGTDYGYTF; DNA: TGTGCCAGCAGGGGGACAGACTATGGCTACACCTTC
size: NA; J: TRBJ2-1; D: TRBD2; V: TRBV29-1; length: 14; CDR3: CSVEAGGAYNEQFF; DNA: TGCAGCGTTGAAGCGGGAGGGGCCTACAATGAGCAGTTCTTC
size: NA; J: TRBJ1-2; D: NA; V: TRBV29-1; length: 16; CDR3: CSVAGGSKAGDYGYTF; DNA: TGCAGCGTTGCTGGCGGGTCAAAGGCAGGTGACTATGGCTACACCTTC
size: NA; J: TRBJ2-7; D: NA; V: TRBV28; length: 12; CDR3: CASSLANNEQYF; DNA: TGTGCCAGCAGCCTGGCCAATAATGAGCAGTACTTC
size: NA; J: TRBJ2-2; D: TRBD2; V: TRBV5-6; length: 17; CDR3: CASSDGLAGGFTGELFF; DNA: TGTGCCAGCAGCGACGGACTAGCGGGGGGGTTCACCGGGGAGCTGTTTTTT
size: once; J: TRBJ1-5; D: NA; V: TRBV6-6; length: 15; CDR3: CASSYSKGDDQPQHF; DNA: TGTGCCAGCAGTTACTCGAAGGGGGACGACCAGCCCCAGCATTTT
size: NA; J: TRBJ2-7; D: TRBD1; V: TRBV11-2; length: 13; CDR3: CASSYAGGYEQYF; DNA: TGTGCCAGCAGCTACGCAGGGGGATACGAGCAGTACTTC
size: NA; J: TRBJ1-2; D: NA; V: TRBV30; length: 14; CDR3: CAWSRDTKGYGYTF; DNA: TGTGCCTGGAGCCGGGACACAAAGGGATATGGCTACACCTTC
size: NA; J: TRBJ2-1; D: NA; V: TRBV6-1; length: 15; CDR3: CASMRARDIYNEQFF; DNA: TGTGCCAGCATGAGGGCGCGGGATATTTACAATGAGCAGTTCTTC
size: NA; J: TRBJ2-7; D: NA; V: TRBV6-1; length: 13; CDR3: CASSERVTYEQYF; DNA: TGTGCCAGCAGTGAAAGAGTTACCTACGAGCAGTACTTC
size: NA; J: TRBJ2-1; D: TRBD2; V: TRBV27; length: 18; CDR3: CASSFSSIGRAEGNEQFF; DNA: TGTGCCAGCAGTTTTAGTTCGATTGGGAGGGCCGAAGGCAATGAGCAGTTCTTC
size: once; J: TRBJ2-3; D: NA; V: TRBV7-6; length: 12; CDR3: CASSPPRDTQYF; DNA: TGTGCCAGCAGTCCACCCCGGGATACGCAGTATTTT
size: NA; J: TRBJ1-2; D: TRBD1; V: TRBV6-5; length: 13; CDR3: CASQAGTGGGYTF; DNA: TGTGCCAGTCAAGCCGGGACAGGGGGCGGCTACACCTTC
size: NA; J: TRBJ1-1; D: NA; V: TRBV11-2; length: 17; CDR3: CATKTGTPRLPNTEAFF; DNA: TGTGCCACCAAAACCGGGACACCCAGACTACCGAACACTGAAGCTTTCTTT
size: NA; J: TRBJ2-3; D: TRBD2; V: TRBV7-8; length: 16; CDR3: CASSLIVAGGPDTQYF; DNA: TGTGCCAGCAGCTTAATTGTCGCGGGAGGGCCAGATACGCAGTATTTT
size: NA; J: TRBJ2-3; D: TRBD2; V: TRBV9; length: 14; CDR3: CASSVGTSGDTQYF; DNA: TGTGCCAGCAGCGTAGGGACTAGCGGAGATACGCAGTATTTT
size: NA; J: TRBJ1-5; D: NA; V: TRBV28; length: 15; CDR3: CASSLLTVENQPQHF; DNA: TGTGCCAGCAGTTTACTGACAGTGGAGAATCAGCCCCAGCATTTT
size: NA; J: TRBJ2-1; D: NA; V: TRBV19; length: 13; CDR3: CASSPGEYNEQFF; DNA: TGTGCCAGTAGTCCCGGAGAATACAATGAGCAGTTCTTC
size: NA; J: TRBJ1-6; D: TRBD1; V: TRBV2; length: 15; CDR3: CASSDNRGGNSPLHF; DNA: TGTGCCAGCAGTGACAACAGGGGTGGTAATTCACCCCTCCACTTT
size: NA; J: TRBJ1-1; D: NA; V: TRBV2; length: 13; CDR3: CASSDQVFTEAFF; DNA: TGTGCCAGCAGTGATCAGGTTTTCACTGAAGCTTTCTTT
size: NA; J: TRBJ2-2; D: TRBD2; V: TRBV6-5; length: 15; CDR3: CASSYPGAGGLELFF; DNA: TGTGCCAGCAGTTACCCGGGGGCGGGGGGTCTAGAGCTGTTTTTT
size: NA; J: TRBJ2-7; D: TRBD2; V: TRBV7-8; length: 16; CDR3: CASTVALSGSAYEQYF; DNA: TGTGCCAGCACCGTCGCCCTAAGCGGGAGCGCCTACGAGCAGTACTTC
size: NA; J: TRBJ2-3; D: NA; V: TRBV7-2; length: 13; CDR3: CASLRGEIDTQYF; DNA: TGTGCCAGCCTCCGAGGTGAAATAGATACGCAGTATTTT
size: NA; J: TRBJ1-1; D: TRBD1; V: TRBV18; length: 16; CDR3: CASSQSGTVVGTEAFF; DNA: TGTGCCAGCTCACAATCCGGGACAGTGGTTGGCACTGAAGCTTTCTTT
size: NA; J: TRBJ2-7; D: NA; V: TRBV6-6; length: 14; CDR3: CASSHPESGYEQYF; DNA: TGTGCCAGCTCGCACCCCGAGAGTGGCTACGAGCAGTACTTC
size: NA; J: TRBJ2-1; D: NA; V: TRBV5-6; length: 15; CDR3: CASSNRVGAYNEQFF; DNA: TGTGCCAGCAGCAACAGGGTAGGGGCATACAATGAGCAGTTCTTC
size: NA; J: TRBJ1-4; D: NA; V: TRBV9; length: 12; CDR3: CASSVGGGPPFF; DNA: TGTGCCAGCAGTGTCGGCGGGGGACCGCCGTTTTTT